This entry lists 15 T cell receptor beta chains sequenced from one sample in a study of T-cell memory formation after mild COVID-19 (dated by TCRdb to the early 2020s). Libraries were made using 5' RACE. The sequencer listed for this sample is Illumina NovaSeq 6000. TCRdb reprocessed the public reads (quality trimming at Q25 with fastp, clone calling with MiXCR) and kept in-frame beta chains. Duplicate CDR3 protein sequences are folded into a single record with the most common DNA and genes. The sample contains some 210,000 distinct CDR3 sequences, approximately 20% of them found a single time. The ten most abundant clones make up 2.4% of the sample. The sample was PBMCs or a T cell subset sorted from them (not recorded which). The source is an adult woman who had mild COVID-19 (a few samples of this study predate the infection). The sample titles of this study are shuffled in the database, so cell type and time point are left out; the donor was told from shared clones.

This clonotype was seen more than once but under ten times. The CDR3 loop reads CASSINRGSTDTQYF. CDR3 DNA: TGTGCCAGTAGTATTAACAGGGGCAGCACAGATACGCAGTATTTT. The V gene is TRBV19, the J gene TRBJ2-3; 7 positions match TRBD1. CDR1 is LNHDA and CDR2 is SQIVND in the germline V gene (reference sequence). J gave up 0 bases and V 3 bases, and 3 bases lay outside the gene matches. The CDR3 totals 15 residues. Based on the CDR3 plus reference TRBV19 and TRBJ2-3, the full variable domain is DGGITQSPKYLFRKEGQNVTLSCEQNLNHDAMYWYRQDPGQGLRLIYYSQIVNDFQKGDIAEGYSVSREKKESFPLTVTSAQKNPTAFYLCASSINRGSTDTQYFGPGTRLTVL.

This clonotype occurred a few times. The chain is built from TRBV12-5 and TRBJ1-1, with a tentative D call TRBD1 (5 bases). The CDR3 totals 12 residues. Germline V gene lookup returns CDR1 LGHNT and CDR2 FRNRAP. V was cut by 5 bases and J by 6 bases, with 10 bases left in between. CDR3 sequence reads: CASGLGQAEAFF. In nucleotides, the CDR3 is TGTGCTAGTGGTCTGGGGCAGGCTGAAGCTTTCTTT. The full variable domain, its missing parts supplied by reference TRBV12-5 and TRBJ1-1, is DARVTQTPRHKVTEMGQEVTMRCQPILGHNTVFWYRQTMMQGLELLAYFRNRAPLDDSGMPKDRFSAEMPDATLATLKIQPSEPRDSAVYFCASGLGQAEAFFGQGTRLTVV.

This clonotype has more than one count but fewer than ten. The V and J genes are TRBV5-1 and TRBJ2-6; possible D gene TRBD2, 7 bases. The V end lost 3 bases, the J end lost 3 bases, and 10 bases lay between the germline ends. This CDR3 is built from 15 residues. The germline gives CDR1 SGHRS, CDR2 YFSETQ. The CDR3 loop reads CASSYGGLGANVLTF. CDR3 DNA sequence: TGCGCCAGCAGCTACGGGGGGCTTGGGGCCAACGTCCTGACTTTC.

This clonotype was picked up a small number of times. The V gene is TRBV5-1, the J gene TRBJ1-2, with D unresolved. Trimming cost V 0 bases and J 2 bases, with 5 bases left between them. The germline CDR1 and CDR2 sequences are SGHRS and YFSETQ. The length of the CDR3 is 13 residues. CDR3: CASSLARNYGYTF. The CDR3 DNA follows: TGCGCCAGCAGCTTGGCCCGCAACTATGGCTACACCTTC. Full variable domain (remainder filled in from reference TRBV5-1 and TRBJ1-2): KAGVTQTPRYLIKTRGQQVTLSCSPISGHRSVSWYQQTPGQGLQFLFEYFSETQRNKGNFPGRFSGRQFSNSRSEMNVSTLELGDSALYLCASSLARNYGYTFGSGTRLTVV.

This chain connects TRBV7-2 to TRBJ1-3; D remains ambiguous. The CDR3 runs 17 residues. CDR1 and CDR2 from the germline V gene are SGHTA and FQGNSA. V was clipped by 0 bases and J by 0 bases, with 12 bases between them. The CDR3: CASSLALRRSSGNTIYF. The CDR3 DNA sequence: TGTGCCAGCAGCTTAGCGCTGCGGCGAAGCTCTGGAAACACCATATATTTT. The variable domain in full, with the rest retrieved from reference TRBV7-2 and TRBJ1-3, is GAGVSQSPSNKVTEKGKDVELRCDPISGHTALYWYRQSLGQGLEFLIYFQGNSAPDKSGLPSDRFSAERTGGSVSTLTIQRTQQEDSAVYLCASSLALRRSSGNTIYFGEGSWLTVV.

This clonotype was seen a handful of times. The chain links TRBV7-8 to TRBJ1-5; TRBD1 agrees at 7 bases. V was pared by 4 bases and J by 5 bases, with 5 bases of the junction left unmatched. This CDR3 comprises 14 residues. CDR1 and CDR2 from the germline V gene are SGHVS and FQNEAQ. CDR3 protein: CASSSDRHDQPQHF. DNA of the CDR3: TGTGCCAGCAGCTCGGACAGGCACGATCAGCCCCAGCATTTT.

This clonotype has just a few counts. The V and J genes are TRBV20-1 and TRBJ1-2; D is ambiguous. V was clipped by 3 bases and J by 5 bases, with 13 bases between them. In germline, CDR1 is DFQATT, CDR2 SNEGSKA (reference sequence). This CDR3 comprises 13 residues. This chain's CDR3 is CSARSLGHYGYTF. Written as DNA, the CDR3 is TGCAGTGCTAGGTCTCTAGGGCATTATGGCTACACCTTC.

This clonotype was seen just once. The genes are TRBV6-6 and TRBJ2-7, with D possibly TRBD1 on 5 matching bases. The J call may be incorrect, as the DNA end agrees better with TRBJ2-5. In germline, CDR1 is MNHNY, CDR2 SVGAGI (reference sequence). The CDR3 runs 10 residues. As DNA, the CDR3 is TGTGCCAGCAAGGGGGAGACCCAGTACTTC. Residues: CASKGETQYF.

This clonotype was counted between two and nine times. V and J are TRBV7-2 and TRBJ1-1; D is unclear. Germline assignment: CDR1 SGHTA and CDR2 FQGNSA. The CDR3 runs to 13 residues. Trimming removed 2 bases at V and 5 bases at J, with 9 bases between. The CDR3 loop is CASSLSSETEAFF. The CDR3 DNA reads as TGTGCCAGCAGCTTAAGCTCCGAAACTGAAGCTTTCTTT.

This clonotype appeared a few times. The CDR3 DNA reads TGTGCCAGCAGCCACGGACAGGGCTTTCGTGTCAAAAACATTCAGTACTTC. Translating it yields CASSHGQGFRVKNIQYF. The chain is built from TRBV14 and TRBJ2-4, with 8 bases lining up with TRBD1. Germline CDR1 SGHDN, CDR2 FVKESK. Trimming at V came to 3 bases and at J to 3 bases, leaving 10 bases not matched to a gene. CDR3 size: 17 residues.

This clonotype was seen a handful of times. The chain links TRBV7-8 to TRBJ1-4; 8 bases line up with TRBD1. Germline assignment: CDR1 SGHVS and CDR2 FQNEAQ. The CDR3 runs 17 residues. V lost 5 bases, J lost 5 bases, and 13 bases stayed unmatched. The CDR3 sequence is CASSTRPGTGRNEKLFF. The CDR3 nucleotides read TGTGCCAGCAGCACCCGTCCCGGGACAGGCCGGAATGAAAAACTGTTTTTT. The full variable domain, its missing parts supplied by reference TRBV7-8 and TRBJ1-4, is GAGVSQSPRYKVAKRGQDVALRCDPISGHVSLFWYQQALGQGPEFLTYFQNEAQLDKSGLPSDRFFAERPEGSVSTLKIQRTQQEDSAVYLCASSTRPGTGRNEKLFFGSGTQLSVL.

The chain is built from TRBV5-1 and TRBJ1-1; no clear D gene. The germline V and J ends were trimmed by 0 bases and 1 base, with 13 bases remaining between them. Germline loops: CDR1 SGHRS, CDR2 YFSETQ. CDR3 length: 16 residues. In DNA, the CDR3 is TGCGCCAGCAGCTTGGAGTCCTCCGCGGGGAACACTGAAGCTTTCTTT. Protein: CASSLESSAGNTEAFF.

This clonotype was counted between two and nine times. The rearrangement uses TRBV5-1 and TRBJ2-3; 10 positions match TRBD2. Germline V gives CDR1 SGHRS, CDR2 YFSETQ. The CDR3 is 15 amino acids. V lost 5 bases to trimming and J lost 6 bases; unmatched junction nucleotides: 9. Here the CDR3 reads CASRSGGAAFDTQYF. As DNA, the CDR3 is TGCGCCAGCAGAAGCGGGGGGGCCGCGTTCGATACGCAGTATTTT.

This clonotype came up a few times. The CDR3 protein is CSARVALTGGKTQYF. CDR3 nucleotide sequence: TGCAGTGCTAGAGTGGCGTTGACGGGAGGGAAGACCCAGTACTTC. The V gene is TRBV20-1, the J gene TRBJ2-5; 8 nucleotides agree with TRBD2. CDR1 and CDR2 from the germline V gene are DFQATT and SNEGSKA (reference sequence). This CDR3 comprises 15 residues. V trimming: 1 base; J trimming: 6 bases; junction bases outside the gene matches: 10.

CDR3 protein: CATRWTGADNSPLHF. The CDR3 nucleotides read TGTGCCACCCGATGGACAGGCGCCGATAATTCACCCCTCCACTTT. The gene calls are TRBV10-3 and TRBJ1-6; 7 bases fit TRBD1. From germline, CDR1 is ENHRY and CDR2 SYGVKD. V was clipped by 10 bases and J by 5 bases; unmatched bases: 11. The CDR3 loop spans 15 amino acids.